A single sample gave rise to the 24 T cell receptor beta chains below, sequenced in a study of graft-versus-host responses after intestinal transplantation. These TCRs' antigens remain unknown. TCRdb keeps only in-frame clones here, not all; method: immunoSEQ multiplex PCR. The repertoire includes about 120,000 clones, approximately 95% of them detected once, and 3% to 4% sits in the top ten. Sequences were derived from unstimulated CD8+ T cells sorted from spleen or lymph node cells, sampled before intestinal transplant. The receptor set was obtained from a human donor who received an intestinal transplant.

The rearrangement links TRBV19 to TRBJ1-5, with D tentatively TRBD1 (6 bases). The CDR3 length is 14 residues. Trimming pared 5 bases from V and 1 base from J, leaving 9 bases between. The germline V gene has CDR1 LNHDA and CDR2 SQIVND (reference sequence). The DNA for the CDR3 is TGTGCCAGTAGTTTCCAGGGGAGCAATCAGCCCCAGCATTTT. Translation gives CASSFQGSNQPQHF.

This rearrangement joins TRBV4-2 to TRBJ2-7, with TRBD1 matching over 7 bases. The V segment lost 0 bases and the J segment 0 bases; nucleotides outside the gene matches: 2. This CDR3 is 15 amino acids long. Germline-derived CDR1 and CDR2 are LGHNA and YNFKEQ. CDR3 in amino acids: CASSQDSGGSYEQYF. CDR3 nucleotide sequence: TGTGCCAGCAGCCAAGATTCAGGGGGCTCCTACGAGCAGTACTTC.

V and J are TRBV27 and TRBJ1-1, with 8 bases matching TRBD1. This CDR3 comprises 13 residues. The trim removed 10 bases at V and 5 bases at J, leaving 9 bases unmatched. Germline-derived CDR1 and CDR2 are MNHEY and SMNVEV (reference sequence). The DNA of the CDR3 is TGTGCCACCGGACAGGGATGGGGGACTGAAGCTTTCTTT. This sequence encodes CATGQGWGTEAFF.

The chain combines TRBV30 with TRBJ2-1; D is possibly TRBD1 (5 bases). From germline, CDR1 is GTSNPN and CDR2 SVGIG (reference sequence). The CDR3 consists of 15 residues. The V gene lost 2 bases and the J gene lost 3 bases, with 14 bases spanning the gap. CDR3 sequence reads: CAWSLDSLSYNEQFF. The CDR3 coding sequence is TGTGCCTGGAGTCTAGACAGTCTGAGCTACAATGAGCAGTTCTTC.

The chain combines TRBV9 with TRBJ2-3; D is unresolved. Per the germline V gene, CDR1 is SGDLS and CDR2 is YYNGEE. V was pared by 4 bases and J by 0 bases, with 15 bases between. The CDR3 is made up of 16 amino acids. In DNA, the CDR3 is TGTGCCAGCAGCCCGGATGGAGATCCTAGCACAGATACGCAGTATTTT. Residues: CASSPDGDPSTDTQYF.

The chain combines TRBV6-1 with TRBJ1-3, with 7 positions matching TRBD1. CDR1 is MNHNS, CDR2 SASEGT, per germline. The CDR3 is made up of 15 amino acids. Trimming cost V 6 bases and J 0 bases; bases outside gene matches: 5. This chain's CDR3 is CASRKWDSSGNTIYF. CDR3 in DNA: TGTGCCAGCAGGAAATGGGACAGCTCTGGAAACACCATATATTTT.

V is TRBV30 and J is TRBJ2-7, with a tentative D call TRBD1 (5 bases). Germline CDR1 is GTSNPN and CDR2 is SVGIG (reference sequence). The CDR3 totals 11 residues. V gave up 4 bases and J gave up 5 bases, with 9 bases separating them. The CDR3: CAWMVRDEQYF. As DNA, the CDR3 is TGTGCCTGGATGGTCAGGGACGAGCAGTACTTC.

The V call is TRBV7-6, the J call TRBJ1-2; D is ambiguous. Trimming shortened V by 5 bases and J by 7 bases, and 11 bases separated the two germline ends. The CDR3 extends over 12 amino acids. In germline, CDR1 is SGHVS, CDR2 FNYEAQ. This CDR3 reads CASSPGPFGYTF. CDR3 DNA: TGTGCCAGCAGCCCCGGACCATTTGGCTACACCTTC.

The V call is TRBV6-1, the J call TRBJ1-1; TRBD1 matches 7 bases. This CDR3 has 16 residues. Losses at the gene ends were 0 bases for V and 0 bases for J; bases not matched to a gene: 4. Germline CDR1 reads MNHNS; CDR2 reads SASEGT. This chain's CDR3 is CASSEAGGGLNTEAFF. The CDR3 DNA reads as TGTGCCAGCAGTGAAGCAGGGGGCGGGCTGAACACTGAAGCTTTCTTT.

The genes are TRBV4-3 and TRBJ2-7; D uncertain. The CDR3 consists of 14 residues. Trimming removed 4 bases from V and 0 bases from J, with 10 bases in between. Germline V CDR1 and CDR2: LGHNA, YSLEER. The DNA for the CDR3 is TGCGCCAGCAGCCCGGCGTCAGGCTCCTACGAGCAGTACTTC. Translated: CASSPASGSYEQYF.

The gene calls are TRBV9 and TRBJ2-7, with D perhaps matching TRBD1 (6 bases). The CDR3 is made up of 14 amino acids. V was pared by 0 bases and J by 2 bases, with 9 bases between. The germline CDR1 and CDR2 sequences are SGDLS and YYNGEE. CDR3 sequence: CASSVGQATYEQYF. The CDR3 DNA follows: TGTGCCAGCAGCGTAGGACAGGCCACCTACGAGCAGTACTTC.

This chain uses TRBV5-6 with TRBJ1-2; a weak D match, TRBD1 (6 bases). Germline-derived CDR1 and CDR2 are SGHDT and YYEEEE. V lost 2 bases and J lost 7, with 12 bases in between. The CDR3 covers 13 residues. In nucleotides, the CDR3 is TGTGCCAGCAGCTTAGCAGGGGTCGGTGGCTACACCTTC. It translates to CASSLAGVGGYTF.

The chain couples TRBV6-5 to TRBJ1-2, with unresolved D. The V end lost 2 bases, the J end lost 4 bases, and 8 bases lay between the germline ends. This CDR3 is 13 amino acids long. Germline loops: CDR1 MNHEY, CDR2 SVGAGI. In DNA, the CDR3 is TGTGCCAGCAGTTACGCAGGTAGCTATGGCTACACCTTC. Its translation is CASSYAGSYGYTF.

The rearrangement joins TRBV7-6 to TRBJ2-1; TRBD1 aligns across 10 bases. The CDR3 has 16 residues. Trimming cost V 5 bases and J 7 bases; bases outside gene matches: 11. Germline CDR1 SGHVS, CDR2 FNYEAQ. CDR3 nucleotide sequence: TGTGCCAGCAGCCCAGATGACAGGGGGCTGGAAAATGAGCAGTTCTTC. Its protein is CASSPDDRGLENEQFF.

CDR3 region: CASTRPNLRRLYYNEQFF. Here the CDR3 DNA reads TGTGCCAGCACCCGTCCCAATTTACGTCGACTCTACTACAATGAGCAGTTCTTC. The chain joins TRBV11-2 to TRBJ2-1; no definite D call. Germline-derived CDR1 and CDR2 are SGHAT and FQNNGV. V lost 7 bases, J lost 3 bases, and 25 bases lay in between. CDR3 length equals 18 residues.

This chain connects TRBV15 to TRBJ1-2, with a weak D call TRBD1 (5 bases). CDR3 length: 14 amino acids. Trimming left V 2 bases short and J 4 bases short, with 11 bases between. Germline values: CDR1 LNHNV, CDR2 YYDKDF (reference sequence). Here the CDR3 DNA reads TGTGCCACCAGCAGACTTGACAGCATCTATGGCTACACCTTC. Protein sequence: CATSRLDSIYGYTF.

The genes are TRBV7-8 and TRBJ2-7; TRBD2 matches at 10 bases. J lost 1 base, V lost 5 bases, and 5 bases had no gene match. The CDR3 loop spans 15 amino acids. The germline V gene encodes CDR1 SGHVS and CDR2 FQNEAQ. CDR3 in amino acids: CASSPGTSASYEQYF. CDR3 nucleotides: TGTGCCAGCAGCCCAGGGACTAGCGCTTCCTACGAGCAGTACTTC.

The V and J genes are TRBV7-9 and TRBJ2-1; 10 bases are a match to TRBD2. The length of the CDR3 is 13 residues. CDR1 and CDR2 from the germline V gene are SEHNR and FQNEAQ (reference sequence). With V trimmed by 10 bases and J by 6 bases, 6 bases remained unmatched. CDR3 coding DNA: TGTGCCATCTGGGCTAGCGGGAGCAATGAGCAGTTCTTC. Protein sequence: CAIWASGSNEQFF.

The J gene is TRBJ2-7, the V gene TRBV4-3; the match to TRBD2 covers 8 bases. Germline V gives CDR1 LGHNA, CDR2 YSLEER. This CDR3 is built from 15 residues. V shed 2 bases, J shed 0 bases, and the junction held 3 bases outside the gene matches. This CDR3 reads CASSQSTSGSYEQYF. The CDR3 region has the DNA TGCGCCAGCAGCCAATCTACTAGCGGCTCCTACGAGCAGTACTTC.

This clone came up once. The junction and the germline gene differ at one end; a read error may be behind it. This sequence joins TRBV4-1 and TRBJ2-2, with TRBD2 matching over 9 bases. Germline loops: CDR1 MGHRA, CDR2 YSYEKL. The CDR3 consists of 15 residues. CDR3 residues: CASSQLAGNTGGLFF. The CDR3 region has the DNA TGCGCCAGCAGCCAACTAGCGGGAAACACCGGGGGGCTGTTTTTT.

The rearrangement links TRBV27 to TRBJ2-1, with 7 bases identical to TRBD2. CDR1 is MNHEY, CDR2 SMNVEV, per germline (reference sequence). The V and J ends lost 6 bases and 2 bases, in that order; junction bases with no gene match: 4. The CDR3 is 14 amino acids. This CDR3 reads CASSPGGAYNEQFF. Written as DNA, the CDR3 is TGTGCCAGCAGCCCGGGGGGAGCCTACAATGAGCAGTTCTTC.

The chain is built from TRBV4-2 and TRBJ2-7; D might be TRBD1 (7 bases). Germline CDR1 and CDR2: LGHNA and YNFKEQ. With 6 bases removed from V and 0 bases from J, the gap between germline ends came to 15 bases. The CDR3 has 15 residues. The CDR3 region has the DNA TGTGCCAGCAGTCTTGACAGGGAGGTCTCCTACGAGCAGTACTTC. Translation: CASSLDREVSYEQYF.

This chain uses TRBV5-6 with TRBJ1-1; D not resolved. The ends were cut back, 1 base at V and 4 bases at J, with 11 bases in the middle. Per the germline V gene, CDR1 is SGHDT and CDR2 is YYEEEE. The CDR3 is 14 residues long. CDR3 sequence: CASSLPGTGTEAFF. DNA of the CDR3: TGTGCCAGCAGCTTGCCAGGTACGGGCACTGAAGCTTTCTTT.

J is TRBJ2-1 and V is TRBV27, with D perhaps given as TRBD1 or TRBD2 (5 bases each). This CDR3 is 14 amino acids long. Between the trimmed V and J ends, which lost 3 bases and 4 bases, there was a span of 10 bases. Germline assignment: CDR1 MNHEY and CDR2 SMNVEV (reference sequence). This CDR3 reads CASSFRDGYNEQFF. The CDR3 DNA follows: TGTGCCAGCAGTTTCCGGGACGGTTACAATGAGCAGTTCTTC.